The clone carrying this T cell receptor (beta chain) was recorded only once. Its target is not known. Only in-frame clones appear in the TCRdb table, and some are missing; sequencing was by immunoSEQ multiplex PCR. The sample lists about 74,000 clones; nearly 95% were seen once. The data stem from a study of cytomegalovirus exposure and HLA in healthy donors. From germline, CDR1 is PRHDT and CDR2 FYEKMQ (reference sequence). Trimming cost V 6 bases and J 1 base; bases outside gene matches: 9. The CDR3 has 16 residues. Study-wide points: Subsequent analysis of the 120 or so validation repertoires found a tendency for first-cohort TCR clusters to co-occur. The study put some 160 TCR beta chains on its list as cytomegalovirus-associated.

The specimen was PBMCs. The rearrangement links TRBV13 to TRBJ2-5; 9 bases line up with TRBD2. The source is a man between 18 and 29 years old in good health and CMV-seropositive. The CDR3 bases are TGTGCCAGCAGTTCCATAGCGGGAGTTGTCCAAGAGACCCAGTACTTC. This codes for CASSSIAGVVQETQYF.